The clone carrying this T cell receptor beta chain was seen once. Its antigen is not identified. The V end was cut by 3 bases, the J end by 6 bases, with 9 bases between. The length of the CDR3 is 13 residues. CDR1 and CDR2 (germline): PRHDT, FYEKMQ (reference sequence). These data originate in a study of T cell responses to AZD1222 COVID-19 vaccine. Clones were sequenced by immunoSEQ multiplex PCR, and TCRdb holds only the in-frame ones, with some missing. Among over 85,000 clones listed, approximately 94% were seen once. Broader study findings: Spike-specific TCR depth and breadth grew after two AZD1222 doses. There were repertoire samples only from the period after the peak T cell response.

The analysis combined second doses at about 4 or about 12 weeks. The sequence was collected from an adult who received the AZD1222 COVID-19 vaccine. The material sequenced was peripheral blood, taken 28 days after the second AZD1222 dose. J is TRBJ1-3 and V is TRBV13, with D unresolved. The CDR3 DNA follows: TGTGCCAGCAGCTTCTGGGTTGAAAACACCATATATTTT. Translating it yields CASSFWVENTIYF.